This TCR beta chain was profiled in a study of identical twins. General study findings and limits: Where out-of-frame alpha sequences were twin-shared, they showed excess low generation probability.

In this sample, this clonotype turned up a few times. Its antigen is unknown. TCRdb re-analysed the 5' RACE reads in MiXCR, keeping a single row per CDR3 protein. Of 1.5 million to 2 million distinct CDR3 sequences in the sample, less than 40% were seen once. Germline V CDR1 and CDR2: SNHLY, FYNNEI. The CDR3 runs 12 residues. Deletions cut 7 bases from V and 5 bases from J, with 11 bases between. The source of this sequence is a newborn girl in good health. Specimen: cord blood. This chain connects TRBV2 to TRBJ1-2, with D perhaps TRBD1 (5 bases). CDR3 amino acids: CASTRDGYGYTF. As DNA, the CDR3 is TGTGCCAGCACACGGGACGGATATGGCTACACCTTC. Full variable domain (outside the CDR3, taken from reference TRBV2 and TRBJ1-2): EPEVTQTPSHQVTQMGQEVILRCVPISNHLYFYWYRQILGQKVEFLVSFYNNEISEKSEIFDDQFSVERPDGSNFTLKIRSTKLEDSAMYFCASTRDGYGYTFGSGTRLTVV.